This T cell receptor beta chain was sequenced for a study of cytomegalovirus exposure and HLA in healthy donors. This clone was observed a few times. A multiplex PCR was run with 60 Vbeta primers and 13 Jbeta primers. Measured with immunoSEQ multiplex PCR; TCRdb has only the in-frame clones, and not every one. The sample has about 100,000 clones; approximately 80% are singletons. Looked up from germline, CDR1 is SNHLY and CDR2 is FYNNEI. The V and J ends lost 0 bases and 4 bases respectively, with 15 bases between them. This CDR3 has 16 residues. The gene calls are TRBV2 and TRBJ2-5; TRBD1 might be the D (5 bases). The sample taken for sequencing was PBMCs. The sequence was obtained from a woman aged 55-69 years in good health and CMV-seronegative. The CDR3 DNA reads as TGTGCCAGCAGTGAAGCAGGAAATCAGGGCGGAGAGACCCAGTACTTC. As protein: CASSEAGNQGGETQYF.